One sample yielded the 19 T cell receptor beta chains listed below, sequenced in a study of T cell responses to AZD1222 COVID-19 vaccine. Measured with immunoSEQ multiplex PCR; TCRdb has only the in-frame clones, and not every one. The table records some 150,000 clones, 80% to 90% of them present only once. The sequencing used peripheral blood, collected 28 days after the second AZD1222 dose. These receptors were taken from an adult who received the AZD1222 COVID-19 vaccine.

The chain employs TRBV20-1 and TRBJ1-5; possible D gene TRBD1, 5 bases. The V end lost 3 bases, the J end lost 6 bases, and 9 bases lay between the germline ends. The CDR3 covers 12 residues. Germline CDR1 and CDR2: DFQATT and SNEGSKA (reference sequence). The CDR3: CSASTGPQPQHF. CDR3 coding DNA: TGCAGTGCTAGTACAGGCCCTCAGCCCCAGCATTTT.

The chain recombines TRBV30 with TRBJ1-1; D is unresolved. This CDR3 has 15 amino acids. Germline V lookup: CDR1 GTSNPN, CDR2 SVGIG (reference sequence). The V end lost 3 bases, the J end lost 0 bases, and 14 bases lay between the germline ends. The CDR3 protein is CAWRAEGYMNTEAFF. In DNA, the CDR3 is TGTGCCTGGAGGGCGGAGGGCTATATGAACACTGAAGCTTTCTTT.

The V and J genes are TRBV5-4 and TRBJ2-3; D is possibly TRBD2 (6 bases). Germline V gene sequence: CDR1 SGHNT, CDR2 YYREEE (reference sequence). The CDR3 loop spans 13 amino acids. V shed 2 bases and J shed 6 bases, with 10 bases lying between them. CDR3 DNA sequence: TGTGCCAGCAGCTTTCGGGGGACGGATACGCAGTATTTT. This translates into CASSFRGTDTQYF.

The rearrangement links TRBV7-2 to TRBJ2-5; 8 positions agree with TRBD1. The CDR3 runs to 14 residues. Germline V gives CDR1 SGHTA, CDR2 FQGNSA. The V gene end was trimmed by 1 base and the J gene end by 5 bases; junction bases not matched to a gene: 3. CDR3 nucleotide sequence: TGTGCCAGCAGCTTAGTGGACAGGGTCGAGACCCAGTACTTC. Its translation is CASSLVDRVETQYF. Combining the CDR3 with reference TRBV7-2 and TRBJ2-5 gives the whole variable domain GAGVSQSPSNKVTEKGKDVELRCDPISGHTALYWYRQSLGQGLEFLIYFQGNSAPDKSGLPSDRFSAERTGGSVSTLTIQRTQQEDSAVYLCASSLVDRVETQYFGPGTRLLVL.

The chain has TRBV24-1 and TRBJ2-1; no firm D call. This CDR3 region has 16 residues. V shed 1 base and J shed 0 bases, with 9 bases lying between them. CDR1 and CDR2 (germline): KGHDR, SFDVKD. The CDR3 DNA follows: TGTGCCACCAGTGATTTTGGCAGTAACTCCTACAATGAGCAGTTCTTC. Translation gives CATSDFGSNSYNEQFF.

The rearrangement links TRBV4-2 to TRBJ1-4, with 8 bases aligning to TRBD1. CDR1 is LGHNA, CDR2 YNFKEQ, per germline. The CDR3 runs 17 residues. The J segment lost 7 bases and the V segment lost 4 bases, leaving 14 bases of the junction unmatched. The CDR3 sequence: CASSRTVLDREFEKLFF. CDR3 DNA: TGTGCCAGCAGCCGTACAGTTCTGGACAGGGAGTTTGAAAAACTGTTTTTT.

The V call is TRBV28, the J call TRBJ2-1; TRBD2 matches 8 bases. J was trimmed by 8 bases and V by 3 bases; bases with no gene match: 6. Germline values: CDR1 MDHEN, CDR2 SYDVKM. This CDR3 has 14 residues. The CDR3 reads CASSFQRESDEQFF. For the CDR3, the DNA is TGTGCCAGCAGTTTCCAGCGGGAGAGCGATGAGCAGTTCTTC.

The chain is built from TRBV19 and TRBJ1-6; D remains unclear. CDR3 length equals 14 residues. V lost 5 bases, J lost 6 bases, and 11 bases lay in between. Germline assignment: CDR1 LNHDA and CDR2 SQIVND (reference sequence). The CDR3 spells CASSEGAFNSPLHF. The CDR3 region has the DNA TGTGCCAGTAGTGAAGGCGCCTTTAATTCACCCCTCCACTTT.

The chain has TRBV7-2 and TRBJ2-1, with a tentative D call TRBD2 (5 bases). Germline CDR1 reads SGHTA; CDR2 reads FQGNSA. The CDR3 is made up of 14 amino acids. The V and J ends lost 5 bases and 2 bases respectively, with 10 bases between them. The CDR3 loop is CASSADLAYNEQFF. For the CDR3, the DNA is TGTGCCAGCAGCGCGGACTTGGCCTACAATGAGCAGTTCTTC.

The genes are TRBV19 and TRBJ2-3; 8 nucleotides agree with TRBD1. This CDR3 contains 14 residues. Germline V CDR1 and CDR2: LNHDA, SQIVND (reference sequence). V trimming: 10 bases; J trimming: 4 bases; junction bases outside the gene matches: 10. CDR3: CAISTAQGADTQYF. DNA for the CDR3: TGTGCCATCTCAACCGCACAGGGGGCAGATACGCAGTATTTT.

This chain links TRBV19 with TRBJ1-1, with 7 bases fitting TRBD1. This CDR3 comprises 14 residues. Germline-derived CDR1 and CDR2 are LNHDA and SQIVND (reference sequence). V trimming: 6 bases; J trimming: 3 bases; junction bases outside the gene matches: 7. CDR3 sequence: CASSPDRDHTEAFF. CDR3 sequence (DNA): TGTGCCAGTAGCCCCGACAGGGACCACACTGAAGCTTTCTTT.

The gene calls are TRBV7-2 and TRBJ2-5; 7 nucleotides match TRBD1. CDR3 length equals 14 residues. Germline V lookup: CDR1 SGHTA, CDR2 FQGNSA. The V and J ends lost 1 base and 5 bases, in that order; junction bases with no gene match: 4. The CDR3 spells CASSLGGGVETQYF. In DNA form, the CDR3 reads TGTGCCAGCAGCTTAGGAGGGGGCGTGGAGACCCAGTACTTC. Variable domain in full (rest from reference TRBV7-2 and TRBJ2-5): GAGVSQSPSNKVTEKGKDVELRCDPISGHTALYWYRQSLGQGLEFLIYFQGNSAPDKSGLPSDRFSAERTGGSVSTLTIQRTQQEDSAVYLCASSLGGGVETQYFGPGTRLLVL.

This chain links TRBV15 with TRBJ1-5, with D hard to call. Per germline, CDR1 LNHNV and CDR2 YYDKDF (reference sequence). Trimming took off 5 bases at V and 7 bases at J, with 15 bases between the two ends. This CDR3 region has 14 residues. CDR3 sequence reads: CATSGGWSGQPQHF. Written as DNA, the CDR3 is TGTGCCACCAGCGGCGGGTGGTCTGGACAGCCCCAGCATTTT.

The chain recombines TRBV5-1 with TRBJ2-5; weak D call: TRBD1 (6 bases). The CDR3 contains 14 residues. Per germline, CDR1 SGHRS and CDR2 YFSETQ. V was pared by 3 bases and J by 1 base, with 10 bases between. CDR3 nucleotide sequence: TGCGCCAGCAGCTGGGCAGGGGTCCAAGAGACCCAGTACTTC. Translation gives CASSWAGVQETQYF.

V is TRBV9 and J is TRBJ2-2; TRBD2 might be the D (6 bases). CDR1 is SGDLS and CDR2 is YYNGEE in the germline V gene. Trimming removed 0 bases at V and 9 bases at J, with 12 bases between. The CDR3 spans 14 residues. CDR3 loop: CASSVVGGDRELFF. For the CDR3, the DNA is TGTGCCAGCAGCGTAGTCGGGGGAGACAGGGAGCTGTTTTTT.

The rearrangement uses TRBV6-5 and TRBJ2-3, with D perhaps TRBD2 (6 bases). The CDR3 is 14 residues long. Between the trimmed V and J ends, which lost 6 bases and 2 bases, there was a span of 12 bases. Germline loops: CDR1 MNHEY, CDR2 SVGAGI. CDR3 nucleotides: TGTGCCAGCAGGATGGAGGGGAACACAGATACGCAGTATTTT. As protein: CASRMEGNTDTQYF.

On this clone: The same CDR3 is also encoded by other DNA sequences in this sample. In DNA, the CDR3 is TGCGCCAGCAGCTTGGGGACTGAAGCTTTCTTT. Protein product: CASSLGTEAFF. The chain has TRBV5-1 and TRBJ1-1; D unresolved. Between the trimmed V and J ends, which lost 0 bases and 5 bases, there was a span of 2 bases. CDR3 length: 11 amino acids. Germline CDR1 is SGHRS and CDR2 is YFSETQ. The full variable domain, completed using reference TRBV5-1 and TRBJ1-1, is KAGVTQTPRYLIKTRGQQVTLSCSPISGHRSVSWYQQTPGQGLQFLFEYFSETQRNKGNFPGRFSGRQFSNSRSEMNVSTLELGDSALYLCASSLGTEAFFGQGTRLTVV.

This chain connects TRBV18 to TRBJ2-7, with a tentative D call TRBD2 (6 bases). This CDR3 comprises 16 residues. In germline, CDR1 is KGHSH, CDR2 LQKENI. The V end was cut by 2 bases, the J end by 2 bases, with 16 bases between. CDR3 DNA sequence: TGTGCCAGCTCACCAGGGTACGGGGGAATCGCCTACGAGCAGTACTTC. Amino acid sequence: CASSPGYGGIAYEQYF.

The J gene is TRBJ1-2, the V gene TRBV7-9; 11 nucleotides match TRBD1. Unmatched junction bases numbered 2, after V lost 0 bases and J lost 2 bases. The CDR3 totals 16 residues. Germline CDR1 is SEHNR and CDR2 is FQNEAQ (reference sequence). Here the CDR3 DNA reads TGTGCCAGCAGCTTAGCGGGGGACAGGGGGAACTATGGCTACACCTTC. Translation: CASSLAGDRGNYGYTF.